The 11 T cell receptor beta chains presented below share a single source sample, sequenced in a study of shared clonotypes between healthy human individuals. The repertoire was sequenced with immunoSEQ multiplex PCR; TCRdb's copy has only in-frame clones and lacks some. Of 1.5 million to 2.5 million clones listed, less than 95% are singletons. CD45RO-negative, CCR7-selected cells formed the naive CD8 fraction, which excluded terminally differentiated effector memory CD45RA+ cells. The source material was naive CD8+ T cells sorted from blood. These receptors were taken from a man aged 18 to 30 in good health.

The chain couples TRBV7-2 to TRBJ1-5, with 7 positions matching TRBD1. CDR3 length: 15 residues. V shed 5 bases, J shed 5 bases, and the junction held 9 bases outside the gene matches. The germline CDR1 and CDR2 sequences are SGHTA and FQGNSA. CDR3 residues: CASSDTGEEDQPQHF. As DNA, the CDR3 is TGTGCCAGCAGCGATACAGGGGAAGAGGATCAGCCCCAGCATTTT.

The rearrangement links TRBV4-1 to TRBJ2-7, with D unresolved. The CDR3 runs to 15 residues. V lost 0 bases to trimming and J lost 2 bases, with 11 bases between them. CDR1 and CDR2 (germline): MGHRA, YSYEKL. The DNA of the CDR3 is TGCGCCAGCAGCCAAGATGGAGCCAGCCCCTACGAGCAGTACTTC. Its translation is CASSQDGASPYEQYF.

V gene TRBV13 combines with J gene TRBJ2-7; 13 nucleotides line up with TRBD2. Germline V lookup: CDR1 PRHDT, CDR2 FYEKMQ (reference sequence). The CDR3 totals 20 residues. After removal of 3 bases from V and 3 bases from J, the junction contained 17 bases not matched to a gene. CDR3 bases: TGTGCCAGCAGCTTCTCACTAGCGGGAGGGCCTTTGAACATTCGCTACGAGCAGTACTTC. This codes for CASSFSLAGGPLNIRYEQYF.

The rearrangement uses TRBV27 and TRBJ2-7; TRBD1 or TRBD2 may be the D gene (6 bases each). Germline assignment: CDR1 MNHEY and CDR2 SMNVEV (reference sequence). The CDR3 is 14 residues long. With 3 bases removed from V and 5 bases from J, the gap between germline ends came to 14 bases. CDR3 bases: TGTGCCAGCAGTTTGATGGGGGGCATGGACGAGCAGTACTTC. The encoded protein is CASSLMGGMDEQYF.

The chain links TRBV9 to TRBJ2-7; TRBD1 matches 10 bases. The junction had 4 bases not matched to a gene; V was cut back by 0 bases and J by 4 bases. In germline, CDR1 is SGDLS, CDR2 YYNGEE. This CDR3 contains 15 residues. CDR3 in DNA: TGTGCCAGCAGCGTAGCCCGGGACAGGGGTTACGAGCAGTACTTC. Encoded protein: CASSVARDRGYEQYF.

This chain links TRBV6-5 with TRBJ2-7; D is possibly TRBD2 (6 bases). The CDR3 sequence is 14 residues long. Germline CDR1 reads MNHEY; CDR2 reads SVGAGI. V was trimmed by 4 bases and J by 5 bases, leaving 15 bases between them. The CDR3 loop reads CASSSSPTRNEQYF. Written as DNA, the CDR3 is TGTGCCAGCAGTTCCTCCCCGACTAGAAACGAGCAGTACTTC.

Note on this clone: One end of the junction does not line up with germline, which may come from a read error. The chain carries TRBV7-7 and TRBJ2-5, with 10 positions matching TRBD1. Germline V gene data show CDR1 as SSHAT and CDR2 as FNYEAQ (reference sequence). The CDR3 totals 15 residues. The CDR3 DNA follows: TGTGCTAGCAGCTGGGGACAGGGGCTCCAAGAGACCCAGTACTTC. Its translation: CASSWGQGLQETQYF.

Comments on this clone: Other nucleotide sequences from this sample produce the same CDR3. The chain combines TRBV13 with TRBJ1-2; the match to TRBD1 covers 8 bases. J gave up 4 bases and V 3 bases, and 7 bases lay outside the gene matches. This CDR3 comprises 15 residues. Germline values: CDR1 PRHDT, CDR2 FYEKMQ (reference sequence). In DNA form, the CDR3 reads TGTGCCAGCAGCTTGGCAGGGGGCGCCGGCTATGGCTACACCTTC. Translated: CASSLAGGAGYGYTF.

The sample holds a few counts of this clone. The sample contains more than one DNA sequence encoding this CDR3. The rearrangement links TRBV11-2 to TRBJ1-6; the D is unclear. The CDR3 is 14 residues long. V lost 3 bases and J 0 bases, leaving 3 bases between the germline ends. Germline CDR1 SGHAT, CDR2 FQNNGV. The CDR3 region is CASSLGSYNSPLHF. DNA for the CDR3: TGTGCCAGCAGCTTGGGCTCCTATAATTCACCCCTCCACTTT.

Notes on this clone: At the DNA level, this CDR3 is encoded by other sequences in the same sample as well. This rearrangement joins TRBV5-4 to TRBJ2-7, with 8 bases fitting TRBD1. Trimming cost V 0 bases and J 1 base; bases outside gene matches: 3. The CDR3 length is 15 residues. Germline-derived CDR1 and CDR2 are SGHNT and YYREEE (reference sequence). The CDR3 DNA is TGTGCCAGCAGCTTGGTCCAGGGGGCTTCCTACGAGCAGTACTTC. Its translation is CASSLVQGASYEQYF.

The DNA of the CDR3 is TGTGCCAGCAGCTTCCCGGGAGGAACCTACAATGAGCAGTTCTTC. The encoded protein is CASSFPGGTYNEQFF. This chain joins TRBV13 and TRBJ2-1; TRBD2 matches at 7 bases. J lost 2 bases, V lost 3 bases, and 4 bases had no gene match. Germline V gene lookup returns CDR1 PRHDT and CDR2 FYEKMQ (reference sequence). CDR3 length: 15 residues.